The 26 T cell receptor beta chains below come from one sample, sequenced in a study of blood T cell repertoires in COVID-19. The protocol was immunoSEQ multiplex PCR, while the TCRdb copy is restricted to in-frame clones and leaves out a portion. Among about 350,000 clones listed, approximately 90% were seen once. The sequenced material came from peripheral blood. The receptors here all came from a man in his thirties or forties with COVID-19, enrolled during active disease.

The chain couples TRBV7-6 to TRBJ1-5, with a weak D call TRBD1 (5 bases). The CDR3 extends over 15 amino acids. Germline V CDR1 and CDR2: SGHVS, FNYEAQ. Trimming stripped 1 base from V and 2 bases from J, with 9 bases between. CDR3 in amino acids: CASSLVVGGNQPQHF. The CDR3 DNA is TGTGCCAGCAGCTTAGTAGTAGGGGGCAATCAGCCCCAGCATTTT.

The rearrangement joins TRBV5-4 to TRBJ2-1; TRBD2 agrees at 8 bases. Germline CDR1 is SGHNT and CDR2 is YYREEE (reference sequence). This CDR3 spans 16 amino acids. Trimming removed 5 bases from V and 0 bases from J; junction bases left unmatched: 7. The CDR3 nucleotides are TGTGCCAGCAGTTCCGGGGGGGCAACCTCCTACAATGAGCAGTTCTTC. It translates to CASSSGGATSYNEQFF.

This clone was seen a handful of times. The chain is built from TRBV28 and TRBJ2-2, with 7 bases that match TRBD1. Germline lookup yields CDR1 MDHEN and CDR2 SYDVKM. Germline trimming cut 8 bases from V and 7 bases from J; bases unmatched to any gene: 13. The CDR3 is 15 amino acids. CDR3 nucleotide sequence: TGTGCCAGCGGATCACCAGACAGGGTCGGCGGGGAGCTGTTTTTT. Encoded protein: CASGSPDRVGGELFF. The full variable domain, in which reference TRBV28 and TRBJ2-2 provide the parts outside the CDR3, is DVKVTQSSRYLVKRTGEKVFLECVQDMDHENMFWYRQDPGLGLRLIYFSYDVKMKEKGDIPEGYSVSREKKERFSLILESASTNQTSMYLCASGSPDRVGGELFFGEGSRLTVL.

V usage is TRBV24-1 and J usage is TRBJ2-1; 9 bases fit TRBD1. The length of the CDR3 is 14 residues. Germline CDR1 reads KGHDR; CDR2 reads SFDVKD. V lost 5 bases to trimming and J lost 5 bases; unmatched junction nucleotides: 3. Written as DNA, the CDR3 is TGTGCCACCAGTGTCACAGGGGGCCACAATGAGCAGTTCTTC. This codes for CATSVTGGHNEQFF.

The chain recombines TRBV7-6 with TRBJ2-1; TRBD2 aligns across 8 bases. V shed 4 bases, J shed 0 bases, and the junction held 8 bases outside the gene matches. Per the germline V gene, CDR1 is SGHVS and CDR2 is FNYEAQ. The CDR3 length is 17 residues. CDR3 bases: TGTGCCAGCAGCTCTATGGGCGGGACTAGCTCCTACAATGAGCAGTTCTTC. It codes for CASSSMGGTSSYNEQFF.

V usage is TRBV25-1 and J usage is TRBJ2-3; 7 nucleotides line up with TRBD1. From germline, CDR1 is MGHDK and CDR2 SYGVNS. The CDR3 is made up of 15 amino acids. V was pared by 1 base and J by 7 bases, with 8 bases of the junction left unmatched. CDR3 loop: CASSESGRGSNTQYF. The CDR3 bases are TGTGCCAGCAGTGAATCGGGCAGGGGGTCAAATACGCAGTATTTT.

The chain uses TRBV6-1 and TRBJ1-4, with D possibly being TRBD1 (6 bases). The V end was cut by 4 bases, the J end by 0 bases, with 12 bases between. The CDR3 sequence is 16 residues long. Germline V gene data show CDR1 as MNHNS and CDR2 as SASEGT. The CDR3 DNA reads TGTGCCAGCAGTGCCAGGGGAGGGACAACTAATGAAAAACTGTTTTTT. It yields the protein CASSARGGTTNEKLFF.

V is TRBV28 and J is TRBJ1-5; D call uncertain. The CDR3 extends over 16 amino acids. V was trimmed by 6 bases and J by 0 bases, leaving 15 bases between them. The germline V gene encodes CDR1 MDHEN and CDR2 SYDVKM. CDR3 DNA sequence: TGTGCCAGCAGCATGATCCACTCTTATAGCAATCAGCCCCAGCATTTT. It translates to CASSMIHSYSNQPQHF.

The chain is built from TRBV5-1 and TRBJ2-1, with a weak D call TRBD1 (6 bases). The CDR3 is made up of 14 amino acids. Trimming took 3 bases from V and 10 from J, leaving 17 bases between them. CDR1 SGHRS and CDR2 YFSETQ come from the germline V gene. CDR3 region: CASSYRTANSEQFF. In nucleotides, the CDR3 is TGCGCCAGCAGCTACCGGACAGCAAACTCAGAGCAGTTCTTC.

The sample holds a few counts of this clone. Different DNA sequences within this sample yield the same CDR3. The genes are TRBV4-3 and TRBJ1-3, with D possibly matching TRBD1 (6 bases). The CDR3 runs to 14 residues. The germline CDR1 and CDR2 sequences are LGHNA and YSLEER. V was trimmed by 3 bases and J by 0 bases, leaving 6 bases between them. CDR3 nucleotide sequence: TGCGCCAGCAGCCAGGGGGCCTCTGGAAACACCATATATTTT. As protein: CASSQGASGNTIYF.

The V gene is TRBV25-1, the J gene TRBJ1-6; possible D gene TRBD1, 5 bases. The CDR3 totals 14 residues. With 3 bases removed from V and 12 bases from J, the gap between germline ends came to 15 bases. The germline gives CDR1 MGHDK, CDR2 SYGVNS. The CDR3 sequence is CASSEGPIGVPLHF. CDR3 bases: TGTGCCAGCAGTGAGGGGCCAATAGGAGTACCCCTCCACTTT.

This clone was picked up one time. The V gene is TRBV5-4, the J gene TRBJ2-1; 11 bases match TRBD2. Germline trimming cut 5 bases from V and 7 bases from J; bases unmatched to any gene: 11. CDR1 and CDR2 (germline): SGHNT, YYREEE (reference sequence). This CDR3 region has 16 residues. In nucleotides, the CDR3 is TGTGCCAGCAGACCGCTAGCGGGGGGAAATAGAAATGAGCAGTTCTTC. This codes for CASRPLAGGNRNEQFF. Full variable domain (remainder filled in from reference TRBV5-4 and TRBJ2-1): ETGVTQSPTHLIKTRGQQVTLRCSSQSGHNTVSWYQQALGQGPQFIFQYYREEENGRGNFPPRFSGLQFPNYSSELNVNALELDDSALYLCASRPLAGGNRNEQFFGPGTRLTVL.

This clone is a singleton in its sample. The rearrangement uses TRBV4-3 and TRBJ1-6; 9 bases line up with TRBD1. This CDR3 is 15 amino acids long. J gave up 7 bases and V 5 bases, and 6 bases lay outside the gene matches. From germline, CDR1 is LGHNA and CDR2 YSLEER. This CDR3 is CASSVLTGGNSPLHF. CDR3 bases: TGCGCCAGCAGCGTGCTGACAGGGGGAAATTCACCCCTCCACTTT.

The rearrangement uses TRBV4-1 and TRBJ1-5, with 8 positions matching TRBD1. The CDR3 sequence is 17 residues long. CDR1 is MGHRA and CDR2 is YSYEKL in the germline V gene. Losses at the gene ends were 3 bases for V and 6 bases for J; bases not matched to a gene: 13. The DNA of the CDR3 is TGCGCCAGCAGCCAGAGAGTGGTCAGGGGGCGCGGTCAGCCCCAGCATTTT. Its translation: CASSQRVVRGRGQPQHF.

The chain recombines TRBV12-3 or TRBV12-4 with TRBJ2-3; D may be TRBD1 (5 bases). The germline V and J ends were trimmed by 4 bases and 5 bases, with 7 bases remaining between them. The CDR3 totals 12 residues. The CDR3 DNA reads as TGTGCCAGCAGTTGGACACGAGATACGCAGTATTTT. This encodes CASSWTRDTQYF.

The chain links TRBV7-9 to TRBJ1-6; a weak D match, TRBD1 (5 bases). CDR1 is SEHNR and CDR2 is FQNEAQ in the germline V gene (reference sequence). The V gene lost 7 bases and the J gene lost 0 bases, with 19 bases spanning the gap. The CDR3 runs to 18 residues. CDR3 sequence (DNA): TGTGCCAGCACCCACCACCGACAGTTAAGCTCCTATAATTCACCCCTCCACTTT. Protein sequence: CASTHHRQLSSYNSPLHF.

About this clone: Different DNA sequences within this sample yield the same CDR3. This rearrangement joins TRBV18 to TRBJ2-7, with 8 bases that match TRBD2. V was pared by 2 bases and J by 3 bases, with 0 bases of the junction left unmatched. This CDR3 region has 13 residues. Germline V gene lookup returns CDR1 KGHSH and CDR2 LQKENI. The CDR3 sequence: CASSPAGGYEQYF. DNA of the CDR3: TGTGCCAGCTCACCAGCGGGAGGCTACGAGCAGTACTTC.

V usage is TRBV27 and J usage is TRBJ2-3, with D possibly being TRBD2 (5 bases). This CDR3 comprises 16 residues. CDR1 and CDR2 from the germline V gene are MNHEY and SMNVEV (reference sequence). The V end lost 2 bases, the J end lost 2 bases, and 14 bases lay between the germline ends. In nucleotides, the CDR3 is TGTGCCAGCAGTTTACGTCTAGCTACTTTCACAGATACGCAGTATTTT. Its translation: CASSLRLATFTDTQYF.

V gene TRBV7-2 combines with J gene TRBJ2-7, with 11 bases lining up with TRBD1. This CDR3 has 14 amino acids. Germline assignment: CDR1 SGHTA and CDR2 FQGNSA. Trimming took 5 bases from V and 5 from J; bases not matched to a gene: 5. This chain's CDR3 is CASSEDRGHNEQYF. CDR3 bases: TGTGCCAGCAGCGAGGACAGGGGGCACAACGAGCAGTACTTC.

The chain links TRBV10-3 to TRBJ2-1; possibly TRBD1 for D (6 bases). The CDR3 covers 15 residues. Germline CDR1 reads ENHRY; CDR2 reads SYGVKD. V was shortened by 6 bases and J by 4 bases, with 16 bases between the two germline ends. The CDR3 loop reads CAISRDNAGYNEQFF. The CDR3 DNA sequence: TGTGCCATCAGCCGGGACAACGCAGGGTACAATGAGCAGTTCTTC.

The V and J genes are TRBV5-4 and TRBJ1-1, with TRBD1 identical over 10 bases. CDR3 length: 16 amino acids. Per germline, CDR1 SGHNT and CDR2 YYREEE (reference sequence). Losses at the gene ends were 1 base for V and 1 base for J; bases not matched to a gene: 4. The CDR3 spells CASSLWGTGANTEAFF. For the CDR3, the DNA is TGTGCCAGCAGCTTGTGGGGGACAGGGGCGAACACTGAAGCTTTCTTT.

The genes are TRBV9 and TRBJ2-2, with D possibly being TRBD2 (5 bases). Germline lookup yields CDR1 SGDLS and CDR2 YYNGEE. V was clipped by 0 bases and J by 6 bases, with 12 bases between them. This CDR3 spans 15 amino acids. The CDR3 loop is CASSVGPSSSGELFF. The CDR3 nucleotides are TGTGCCAGCAGCGTAGGTCCTAGCTCGTCCGGGGAGCTGTTTTTT.

The chain employs TRBV14 and TRBJ1-1, with D hard to call. The CDR3 has 13 residues. Germline V CDR1 and CDR2: SGHDN, FVKESK. V lost 3 bases to trimming and J lost 0 bases, with 5 bases between them. The CDR3 loop is CASSQYMNTEAFF. The CDR3 nucleotides read TGTGCCAGCAGCCAGTACATGAACACTGAAGCTTTCTTT.

About this clone: This specimen includes other DNA sequences encoding the same CDR3. The chain uses TRBV28 and TRBJ1-3; D gene ambiguous. Trimming took 4 bases from V and 2 from J, leaving 3 bases between them. The CDR3 has 12 residues. Germline V gene sequence: CDR1 MDHEN, CDR2 SYDVKM. CDR3 sequence (DNA): TGTGCCAGCAGTTCCGCTGGAAACACCATATATTTT. Amino acids: CASSSAGNTIYF.

V gene TRBV29-1 combines with J gene TRBJ1-4, with D possibly being TRBD1 (5 bases). This CDR3 has 14 residues. The germline V gene encodes CDR1 SQVTM and CDR2 ANQGSEA. Trimming removed 4 bases at V and 0 bases at J, with 9 bases between. The CDR3 protein is CSVAGFATNEKLFF. CDR3 nucleotides: TGCAGCGTTGCAGGGTTCGCAACTAATGAAAAACTGTTTTTT.

CDR3 amino acids: CASSQGLTGLQHF. The CDR3 DNA reads TGTGCCAGCAGCCAAGGGTTGACAGGGTTGCAGCATTTT. The gene calls are TRBV14 and TRBJ1-5; 7 nucleotides align to TRBD1. V gave up 1 base and J gave up 13 bases; unmatched junction bases: 7. Per the germline V gene, CDR1 is SGHDN and CDR2 is FVKESK. The CDR3 sequence is 13 residues long.